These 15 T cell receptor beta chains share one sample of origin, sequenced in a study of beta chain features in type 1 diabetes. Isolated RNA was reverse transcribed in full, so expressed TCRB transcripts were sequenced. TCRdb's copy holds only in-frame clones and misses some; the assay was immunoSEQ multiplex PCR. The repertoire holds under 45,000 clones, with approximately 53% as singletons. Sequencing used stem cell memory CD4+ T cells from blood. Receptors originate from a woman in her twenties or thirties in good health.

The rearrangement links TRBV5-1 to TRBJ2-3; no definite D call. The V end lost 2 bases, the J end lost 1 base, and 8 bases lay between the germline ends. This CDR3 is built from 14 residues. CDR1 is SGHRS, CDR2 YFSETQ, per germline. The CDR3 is CASSLSGGTDTQYF. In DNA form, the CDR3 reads TGCGCCAGCAGCTTATCCGGAGGCACAGATACGCAGTATTTT.

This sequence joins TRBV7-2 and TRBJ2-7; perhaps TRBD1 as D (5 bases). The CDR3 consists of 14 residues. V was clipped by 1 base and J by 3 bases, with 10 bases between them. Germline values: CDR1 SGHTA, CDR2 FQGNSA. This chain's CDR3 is CASSLGQRYYEQYF. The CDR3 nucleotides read TGTGCCAGCAGCTTAGGACAGAGATACTACGAGCAGTACTTC.

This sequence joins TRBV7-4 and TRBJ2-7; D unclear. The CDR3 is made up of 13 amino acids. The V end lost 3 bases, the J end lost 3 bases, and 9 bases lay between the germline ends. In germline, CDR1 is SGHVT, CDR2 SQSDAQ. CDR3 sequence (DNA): TGTGCCAGCAGCTTGTTCACCAGCTACGAGCAGTACTTC. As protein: CASSLFTSYEQYF. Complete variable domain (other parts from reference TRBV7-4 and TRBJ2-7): GAGVSQSPRYKVAKRGRDVALRCDSISGHVTLYWYRQTLGQGSEVLTYSQSDAQRDKSGRPSGRFSAERPERSVSTLKIQRTEQGDSAVYLCASSLFTSYEQYFGPGTRLTVT.

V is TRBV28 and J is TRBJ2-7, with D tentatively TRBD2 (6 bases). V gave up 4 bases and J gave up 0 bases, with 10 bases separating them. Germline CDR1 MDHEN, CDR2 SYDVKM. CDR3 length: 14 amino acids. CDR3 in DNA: TGTGCCAGCAGTTCGGGACTGCACTCCTACGAGCAGTACTTC. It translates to CASSSGLHSYEQYF.

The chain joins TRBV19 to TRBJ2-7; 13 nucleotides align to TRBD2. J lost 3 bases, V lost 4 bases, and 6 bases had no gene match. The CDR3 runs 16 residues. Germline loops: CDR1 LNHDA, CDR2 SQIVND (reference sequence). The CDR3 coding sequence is TGTGCCAGTAGTAGTGGACTAGCGGGAGATATCTACGAGCAGTACTTC. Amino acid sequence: CASSSGLAGDIYEQYF.

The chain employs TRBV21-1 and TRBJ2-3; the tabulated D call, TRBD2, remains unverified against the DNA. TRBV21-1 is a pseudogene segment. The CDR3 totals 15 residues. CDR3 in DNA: TGTGCCAGCGCCTTTGAGCGTCTTAACACAGATACGCAGTATTTT. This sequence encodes CASAFERLNTDTQYF.

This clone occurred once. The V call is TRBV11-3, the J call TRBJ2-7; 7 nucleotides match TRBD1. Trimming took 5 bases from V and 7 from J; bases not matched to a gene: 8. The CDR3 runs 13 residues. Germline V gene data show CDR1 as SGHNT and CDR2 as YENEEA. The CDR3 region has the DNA TGTGCCAGCAGCCAAGGACAGGTGAGGGAGCAGTACTTC. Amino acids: CASSQGQVREQYF.

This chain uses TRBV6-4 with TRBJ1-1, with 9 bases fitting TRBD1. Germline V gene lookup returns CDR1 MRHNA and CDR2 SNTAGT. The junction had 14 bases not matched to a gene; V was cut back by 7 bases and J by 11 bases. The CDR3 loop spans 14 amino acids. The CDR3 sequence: CASIPGGQGTLAFF. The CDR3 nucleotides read TGTGCCAGCATCCCCGGTGGACAGGGGACGTTGGCTTTCTTT.

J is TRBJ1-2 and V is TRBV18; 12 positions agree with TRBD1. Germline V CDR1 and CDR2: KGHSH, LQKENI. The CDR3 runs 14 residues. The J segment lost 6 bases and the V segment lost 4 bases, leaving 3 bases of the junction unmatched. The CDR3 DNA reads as TGTGCCAGCTCACTGGGACAGGGGGCGAATGGCTACACCTTC. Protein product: CASSLGQGANGYTF.

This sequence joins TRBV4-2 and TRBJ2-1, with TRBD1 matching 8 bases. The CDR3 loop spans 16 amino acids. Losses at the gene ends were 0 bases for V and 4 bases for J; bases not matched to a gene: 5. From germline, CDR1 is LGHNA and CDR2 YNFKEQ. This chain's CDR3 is CASSQEWTGSYNEQFF. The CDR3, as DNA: TGTGCCAGCAGCCAAGAGTGGACAGGGTCGTACAATGAGCAGTTCTTC.

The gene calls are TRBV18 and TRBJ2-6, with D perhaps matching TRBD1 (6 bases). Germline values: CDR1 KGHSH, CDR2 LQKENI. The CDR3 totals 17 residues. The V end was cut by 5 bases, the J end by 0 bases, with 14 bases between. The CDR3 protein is CASSFRQAISGANVLTF. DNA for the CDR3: TGTGCCAGCTCATTTCGACAGGCTATCTCTGGGGCCAACGTCCTGACTTTC.

The CDR3 loop reads CASSYSRQATDTQYF. The CDR3 nucleotides read TGTGCCAGCAGTTACTCTAGACAGGCCACAGATACGCAGTATTTT. V usage is TRBV6-5 and J usage is TRBJ2-3; TRBD1 is a possible D gene (6 bases). Germline CDR1 and CDR2: MNHEY and SVGAGI. This CDR3 has 15 amino acids. V was shortened by 0 bases and J by 2 bases, with 9 bases between the two germline ends.

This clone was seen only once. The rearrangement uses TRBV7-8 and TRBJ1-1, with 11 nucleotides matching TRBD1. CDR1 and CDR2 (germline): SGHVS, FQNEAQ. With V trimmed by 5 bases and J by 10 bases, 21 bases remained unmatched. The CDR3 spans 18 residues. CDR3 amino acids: CASSHGSGTGGGSRGAFF. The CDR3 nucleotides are TGTGCCAGCAGCCATGGGTCCGGGACAGGGGGTGGGTCAAGGGGAGCTTTCTTT.

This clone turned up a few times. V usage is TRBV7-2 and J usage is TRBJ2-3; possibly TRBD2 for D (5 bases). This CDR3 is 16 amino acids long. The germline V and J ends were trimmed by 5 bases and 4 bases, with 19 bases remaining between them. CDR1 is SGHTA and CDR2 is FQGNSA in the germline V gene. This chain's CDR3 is CASSLYGKGGADTQYF. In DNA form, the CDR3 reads TGTGCCAGCAGCCTATACGGGAAGGGTGGGGCAGATACGCAGTATTTT.

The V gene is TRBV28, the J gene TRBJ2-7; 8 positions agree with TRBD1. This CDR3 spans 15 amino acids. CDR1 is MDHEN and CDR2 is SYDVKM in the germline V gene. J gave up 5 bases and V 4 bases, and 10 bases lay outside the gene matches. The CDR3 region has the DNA TGTGCCAGCAGTTGGGCTCCGGACAGGGCTAACGAGCAGTACTTC. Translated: CASSWAPDRANEQYF.